This T cell receptor beta chain was documented in a study of cytomegalovirus exposure and HLA in healthy donors. Study findings and constraints: Some V segments, TRBV6-2 and TRBV6-3 among them, were indistinguishable and were therefore excluded. An analysis that was carried out later associated some 17,000 TCR beta sequences with HLA alleles at 0.05 false discovery rate.

V lost 4 bases to trimming and J lost 5 bases; unmatched junction nucleotides: 4. CDR1 and CDR2 (germline): ENHRY, SYGVKD. The CDR3 spans 14 residues. The PCR had 60 Vbeta and 13 Jbeta primers. Measured with immunoSEQ multiplex PCR; TCRdb has only the in-frame clones, and not every one. Here the sample spans 90,000 to 140,000 clones, around 75% being singletons. Concerning this clone itself: Its antigen is not known.

Sequenced material: PBMCs. This TCR derives from a man aged 30 to 45 in good health and CMV-seronegative. The chain recombines TRBV10-3 with TRBJ2-3, with 9 bases matching TRBD1. The CDR3 region has the DNA TGTGCCATCAGTGCCAGGGGACAGGGAGATACGCAGTATTTT. Residues: CAISARGQGDTQYF.